This TCR beta chain was found in a study of beta chain features in type 1 diabetes. Study-wide findings and caveats: People with Type 1 diabetes carried modestly yet significantly shorter TCRB CDR3s in all four CD4+ subsets. Sequencing from cDNA could over-represent high-TCR-expressing cells.

CDR1 LGHNA and CDR2 YSLEER come from the germline V gene. The CDR3 sequence is 13 residues long. The investigators reverse transcribed all of the isolated RNA, so they sequenced expressed TCRB transcripts. The average read count of naive, central memory and regulatory T cell samples was approximately 4 million. Using immunoSEQ multiplex PCR, the repertoire was profiled, and TCRdb retains in-frame clones only, with some absent. The table shows 300,000 to 400,000 clones, with approximately 13% occurring only once. Worth noting for this clone: Its antigen is unidentified.

The source material was naive CD4+ T cells from blood. This TCR was sampled from a woman under 30 with type 1 diabetes. The chain links TRBV4-3 to TRBJ2-7; 9 bases agree with TRBD2. The CDR3 is CASSLNPRTSACV. CDR3 bases: TGCGCCAGCAGCCTAAATCCCCGGACTAGCGCGTGCGTC.